The 32 T cell receptor beta chains given below trace back to one sample, sequenced in a study of CD8 T cells in ankylosing spondylitis. Study-level findings and limits: Blood from ankylosing spondylitis patients appeared to carry a characteristic roughly 8-variant TCR beta motif.

TCRdb called the 5' RACE reads again in MiXCR, with one record for every CDR3 protein. The data show around 770,000 distinct CDR3 sequences, with around a fifth seen just once and 15% to 20% held by the top ten. These receptors are not linked to any known antigen. The sequenced sample was blood, either unsorted or a sorted T cell fraction (not recorded which). The origin of the receptors is a male donor with ankylosing spondylitis.

The chain joins TRBV20-1 to TRBJ2-2, with 11 bases aligning to TRBD2. The germline CDR1 and CDR2 sequences are DFQATT and SNEGSKA (reference sequence). This CDR3 has 15 amino acids. After removal of 3 bases from V and 5 bases from J, the junction contained 5 bases not matched to a gene. The CDR3 protein is CSASRLAGGTGELFF. CDR3 DNA sequence: TGCAGTGCTAGTCGGCTAGCGGGAGGTACCGGGGAGCTGTTTTTT.

The chain recombines TRBV7-9 with TRBJ2-7, with a tentative D call TRBD2 (5 bases). CDR1 SEHNR and CDR2 FQNEAQ come from the germline V gene (reference sequence). CDR3 length equals 14 residues. The V gene lost 6 bases and the J gene lost 3 bases, with 15 bases spanning the gap. The DNA of the CDR3 is TGTGCCAGCAGTTCCCGGGGTGCTAGCTACGAGCAGTACTTC. Residues: CASSSRGASYEQYF.

J is TRBJ1-4 and V is TRBV6-1, with 7 positions matching TRBD1. The CDR3 is 14 amino acids. After removal of 8 bases from V and 0 bases from J, the junction contained 3 bases not matched to a gene. Germline V gene sequence: CDR1 MNHNS, CDR2 SASEGT. The CDR3 region has the DNA TGTGCCAGCGGGGGACAGCCAACTAATGAAAAACTGTTTTTT. It encodes CASGGQPTNEKLFF.

The rearrangement joins TRBV12-3 or TRBV12-4 to TRBJ2-1; D is undetermined. The CDR3 covers 13 residues. V was shortened by 6 bases and J by 8 bases, with 14 bases between the two germline ends. CDR3 region: CASSPPSLDEQFF. The CDR3 DNA reads TGTGCCAGCAGCCCCCCCAGTTTAGATGAGCAGTTCTTC.

The gene calls are TRBV4-3 and TRBJ2-7; D is undetermined. V shed 0 bases and J shed 4 bases, with 10 bases lying between them. CDR1 is LGHNA and CDR2 is YSLEER in the germline V gene. The CDR3 totals 14 residues. The CDR3 protein is CASSQEMGSYEQYF. For the CDR3, the DNA is TGCGCCAGCAGCCAAGAAATGGGCAGTTACGAGCAGTACTTC.

The genes are TRBV27 and TRBJ2-2, with D maybe TRBD1 (6 bases). Germline CDR1 MNHEY, CDR2 SMNVEV (reference sequence). Trimming pared 7 bases from V and 0 bases from J, leaving 15 bases between. This CDR3 region has 16 residues. CDR3 coding DNA: TGTGCCAGCAAGTATACTGGGGGCGCGAACACCGGGGAGCTGTTTTTT. Its translation: CASKYTGGANTGELFF.

The chain carries TRBV6-5 and TRBJ2-3, with D possibly TRBD1 on 5 matching bases. Germline V gives CDR1 MNHEY, CDR2 SVGAGI. The CDR3 totals 17 residues. Trimming took 4 bases from V and 1 from J, leaving 18 bases between them. This CDR3 reads CASSSLRQGLGTDTQYF. CDR3 DNA: TGTGCCAGCAGTTCCCTACGGCAGGGATTAGGCACAGATACGCAGTATTTT.

This clonotype has just a few counts. The junction does not match germline at one end; this may be a read error. The V gene is TRBV4-1, the J gene TRBJ2-1; D gene uncertain. This CDR3 contains 12 residues. Looked up from germline, CDR1 is MGHRA and CDR2 is YSYEKL. CDR3 bases: TGCGCTAGCAGCCATCAAATGGCTGAGCAGTTCTTC. Translation gives CASSHQMAEQFF.

This chain uses TRBV9 with TRBJ2-7; TRBD2 matches 11 bases. V was clipped by 3 bases and J by 3 bases; unmatched bases: 2. CDR3 length: 14 residues. Germline-derived CDR1 and CDR2 are SGDLS and YYNGEE. The CDR3 loop is CASSETSGNYEQYF. The CDR3 nucleotides are TGTGCCAGCAGCGAGACTAGCGGGAACTACGAGCAGTACTTC.

A few counts support this clonotype. The chain uses TRBV5-1 and TRBJ2-1, with D possibly TRBD2 on 6 matching bases. V gave up 5 bases and J gave up 10 bases, with 13 bases separating them. The CDR3 is 12 amino acids. Germline V gene data show CDR1 as SGHRS and CDR2 as YFSETQ. CDR3 bases: TGCGCCAGCAGTACGGGACTCCCGGAGCAGTTCTTC. It specifies CASSTGLPEQFF.

The rearrangement joins TRBV9 to TRBJ1-1; D possibly corresponds to TRBD1 (5 bases). The V gene lost 5 bases and the J gene lost 5 bases, with 19 bases spanning the gap. The CDR3 is 15 amino acids. The germline V gene has CDR1 SGDLS and CDR2 YYNGEE. CDR3 nucleotides: TGTGCCAGCAGTTATGAGGGGAGAGAGAATACTGAAGCTTTCTTT. It translates to CASSYEGRENTEAFF.

The genes are TRBV12-3 or TRBV12-4 and TRBJ2-1; possibly TRBD1 for D (6 bases). CDR3 length: 15 amino acids. Trimming removed 6 bases at V and 0 bases at J, with 12 bases between. For the CDR3, the DNA is TGTGCCAGCAGAAGGACAGACATCTCCTACAATGAGCAGTTCTTC. Protein product: CASRRTDISYNEQFF.

The rearrangement uses TRBV5-1 and TRBJ2-1; a possible D gene is TRBD2 (6 bases). V lost 0 bases to trimming and J lost 6 bases, with 13 bases between them. Germline CDR1 SGHRS, CDR2 YFSETQ. The CDR3 totals 15 residues. CDR3 protein: CASSLVAGSSNEQFF. CDR3 DNA: TGCGCCAGCAGCTTGGTGGCGGGGTCGTCCAATGAGCAGTTCTTC.

In its sample, this clonotype was seen a few times. This chain joins TRBV12-3 or TRBV12-4 and TRBJ1-1, with no clear D. There are 13 residues in the CDR3. V lost 6 bases, J lost 8 bases, and 16 bases lay in between. The DNA of the CDR3 is TGTGCCAGCAGCGAAAACTTGATTCGGGAAGCTTTCTTT. As protein: CASSENLIREAFF.

This clonotype was seen only a few times. The chain's CDR3 is CSARTGAGSNQPQHF. The CDR3 DNA reads as TGCAGTGCTAGGACAGGGGCAGGGAGCAATCAGCCCCAGCATTTT. The rearrangement uses TRBV20-1 and TRBJ1-5, with 8 bases identical to TRBD1. CDR3 size: 15 residues. Per germline, CDR1 DFQATT and CDR2 SNEGSKA (reference sequence). J was trimmed by 1 base and V by 3 bases; bases with no gene match: 5.

The chain joins TRBV20-1 to TRBJ2-1; no reliable D call. The CDR3 contains 16 residues. Trimming took 3 bases from V and 0 from J, leaving 15 bases between them. Germline V CDR1 and CDR2: DFQATT, SNEGSKA (reference sequence). This CDR3 reads CSASNPGGSSYNEQFF. The CDR3 region has the DNA TGCAGTGCTAGTAATCCAGGCGGAAGCTCCTACAATGAGCAGTTCTTC.

Here the CDR3 DNA reads TGTGCCAGCAGTCGTTCTCGGGAGGGTCACACCGGGGAGCTGTTTTTT. Translation gives CASSRSREGHTGELFF. The V gene is TRBV25-1, the J gene TRBJ2-2, with TRBD2 matching over 8 bases. CDR1 MGHDK and CDR2 SYGVNS come from the germline V gene. The J segment lost 3 bases and the V segment lost 5 bases, leaving 8 bases of the junction unmatched. The CDR3 sequence is 16 residues long. The variable domain in full, completed from reference TRBV25-1 and TRBJ2-2, reads EADIYQTPRYLVIGTGKKITLECSQTMGHDKMYWYQQDPGMELHLIHYSYGVNSTEKGDLSSESTVSRIRTEHFPLTLESARPSHTSQYLCASSRSREGHTGELFFGEGSRLTVL.

CDR3 in DNA: TGCAGTGCTGGGTCTGCGGGGCCAGATACGCAGTATTTT. Encoded protein: CSAGSAGPDTQYF. The genes are TRBV20-1 and TRBJ2-3, with TRBD2 as a possible D gene (6 bases). Germline CDR1 and CDR2: DFQATT and SNEGSKA (reference sequence). V was cut by 5 bases and J by 4 bases, with 13 bases left in between. This CDR3 is built from 13 residues.

This chain links TRBV2 with TRBJ2-2; D unresolved. The length of the CDR3 is 11 residues. The ends were cut back, 2 bases at V and 7 bases at J, with 2 bases in the middle. Germline CDR1 reads SNHLY; CDR2 reads FYNNEI. CDR3 loop: CASSEFGELFF. The DNA of the CDR3 is TGTGCCAGCAGTGAATTCGGGGAGCTGTTTTTT.

This clonotype was detected ten times or more. The rearrangement uses TRBV20-1 and TRBJ2-3, with 9 bases fitting TRBD2. The CDR3 is 19 residues long. Trimming cost V 6 bases and J 1 base; bases outside gene matches: 20. The germline V gene has CDR1 DFQATT and CDR2 SNEGSKA (reference sequence). CDR3 sequence: CSAPGRDSGGTQGTDTQYF. DNA for the CDR3: TGCAGTGCCCCCGGCCGTGACAGCGGGGGGACTCAAGGCACAGATACGCAGTATTTT.

The J gene is TRBJ2-5, the V gene TRBV13; 10 bases are shared with TRBD1. Germline lookup yields CDR1 PRHDT and CDR2 FYEKMQ (reference sequence). CDR3 size: 14 residues. V gave up 3 bases and J gave up 4 bases; unmatched junction bases: 2. CDR3 amino acids: CASSLRDRGETQYF. In DNA form, the CDR3 reads TGTGCCAGCAGCTTGAGGGACAGGGGAGAGACCCAGTACTTC.

This clonotype was seen only a few times. V gene TRBV3-1 combines with J gene TRBJ2-7; tentatively, D is TRBD1 (5 bases). The ends were cut back, 5 bases at V and 0 bases at J, with 20 bases in the middle. The CDR3 consists of 17 residues. Germline CDR1 reads LGHDT; CDR2 reads YNNKEL (reference sequence). CDR3 in amino acids: CASSSLFPRESSYEQYF. CDR3 sequence (DNA): TGTGCCAGCAGCTCCCTATTTCCCAGGGAAAGCTCCTACGAGCAGTACTTC.

Only a few counts were recorded for this clonotype. Germline is not matched at one junction end, which may reflect a read error. The CDR3 region is CASSEVRGALYEQYF. In DNA, the CDR3 is TGTGCCAGCAGCGAAGTCCGGGGGGCCCTTTACGAGCAGTACTTC. The chain recombines TRBV2 with TRBJ2-7; tentatively, D is TRBD2 (7 bases). CDR1 is SNHLY and CDR2 is FYNNEI in the germline V gene. This CDR3 has 15 amino acids.

The genes are TRBV9 and TRBJ2-2; D remains unclear. CDR1 SGDLS and CDR2 YYNGEE come from the germline V gene. V dropped 3 bases and J dropped 0 bases, with 12 bases sitting between them. The CDR3 sequence is 16 residues long. Written as DNA, the CDR3 is TGTGCCAGCAGCGATGCCCCGGATGCGAACACCGGGGAGCTGTTTTTT. Protein product: CASSDAPDANTGELFF.

This clonotype was seen more than once but under ten times. V gene TRBV20-1 combines with J gene TRBJ2-6, with no clear D. CDR1 and CDR2 (germline): DFQATT, SNEGSKA (reference sequence). CDR3 length equals 17 residues. Trimming stripped 3 bases from V and 3 bases from J, with 18 bases between. As DNA, the CDR3 is TGCAGTGCTAGTAGTGTAGATGGGGTTGTTGGGGCCAACGTCCTGACTTTC. It codes for CSASSVDGVVGANVLTF.

There are a few counts of this clonotype. V is TRBV6-5 and J is TRBJ1-1, with a weak D call TRBD1 (6 bases). The length of the CDR3 is 14 residues. Germline V gene data show CDR1 as MNHEY and CDR2 as SVGAGI. V lost 4 bases, J lost 5 bases, and 14 bases lay in between. CDR3 nucleotide sequence: TGTGCCAGCAGTTTTTACAGGGACGGGACTGAAGCTTTCTTT. This gives the protein CASSFYRDGTEAFF.

This clonotype was recorded a few times. This chain connects TRBV5-1 to TRBJ1-1; no clear D gene. Trimming stripped 0 bases from V and 2 bases from J, with 11 bases between. CDR3 length: 15 amino acids. Germline V gene data show CDR1 as SGHRS and CDR2 as YFSETQ. The CDR3 bases are TGCGCCAGCAGCTTGGGGCAGGTGTCAAACACTGAAGCTTTCTTT. Protein sequence: CASSLGQVSNTEAFF.

This clonotype was found a few times. The chain has TRBV15 and TRBJ2-2; TRBD1 aligns across 8 bases. CDR1 and CDR2 (germline): LNHNV, YYDKDF (reference sequence). V was clipped by 2 bases and J by 0 bases; unmatched bases: 11. The CDR3 has 19 residues. The CDR3, as DNA: TGTGCCACCAGCAGATCTGCCCGAGGGACAGGCCCGAACACCGGGGAGCTGTTTTTT. It specifies CATSRSARGTGPNTGELFF.

In regard to this clonotype: With a much larger clone just one base away, this may be a read error. This chain links TRBV20-1 with TRBJ1-6; TRBD1 aligns across 7 bases. This CDR3 is 13 amino acids long. Per germline, CDR1 DFQATT and CDR2 SNEGSKA (reference sequence). The CDR3 region has the DNA TGCAGCTGGAGACAGGGTCGTGATTCACCCCTCCACTTT. Translated, it gives CSWRQGRDSPLHF.

This clonotype was counted only a few times. V gene TRBV6-1 combines with J gene TRBJ2-7; D remains unclear. Germline assignment: CDR1 MNHNS and CDR2 SASEGT. Between the trimmed V and J ends, which lost 5 bases and 3 bases, there was a span of 11 bases. The CDR3 loop spans 13 amino acids. CDR3 bases: TGTGCCAGCAGTCCATACTTGGACTACGAGCAGTACTTC. This codes for CASSPYLDYEQYF.

This clonotype was detected only a few times. This sequence joins TRBV12-3 or TRBV12-4 and TRBJ2-1, with 9 bases that match TRBD2. The J segment lost 4 bases and the V segment lost 6 bases, leaving 10 bases of the junction unmatched. The CDR3 is 16 residues long. In nucleotides, the CDR3 is TGTGCCAGCAGATCTACCGGGACTAGCTTGTACAATGAGCAGTTCTTC. Encoded protein: CASRSTGTSLYNEQFF.

This clonotype was counted at least ten times. The rearrangement uses TRBV10-3 and TRBJ1-6; perhaps TRBD1 as D (5 bases). The CDR3 covers 13 residues. Per germline, CDR1 ENHRY and CDR2 SYGVKD. The V gene lost 10 bases and the J gene lost 12 bases, with 19 bases spanning the gap. CDR3 amino acids: CATRDPGGIPLHF. DNA for the CDR3: TGTGCCACCAGGGACCCCGGGGGGATACCCCTCCACTTT.